This TCR beta chain was retrieved from a study of blood T cell repertoires in COVID-19. Study-level background: Acute-phase and convalescent COVID-19 samples originated in the United States, Italy and Spain. PBMCs, B-cell-depleted T cells, or T cells provided the cDNA or gDNA that made up the material.

This CDR3 is built from 16 residues. Between the trimmed V and J ends, which lost 0 bases and 5 bases, there was a span of 13 bases. Germline assignment: CDR1 LGHNA and CDR2 YNFKEQ. Study processing details: Cell counts per sample came from amplifying reference gene primers. Assay: immunoSEQ multiplex PCR; the TCRdb copy retains only in-frame clones and omits some. For V, J and clone size, that table is used; D and trimming come from the DNA. Here the sample spans some 200,000 clones, 85% to 90% being singletons. Sequencing used peripheral blood. V usage is TRBV4-2 and J usage is TRBJ1-4; D is unresolved. This TCR came from a woman aged 60-75 years with acute or convalescent COVID-19. The CDR3 nucleotides read TGTGCCAGCAGCCAAGAGCGTTGGCCGGGGAATGAAAAACTGTTTTTT. As protein: CASSQERWPGNEKLFF.